Listed below are T cell receptor beta chains from one sample, sequenced in a study of metastatic and nonmetastatic thyroid tumors. TCRdb reassembled clones from the PCR reads with MiXCR. The sample has 35,000 to 45,000 clones, around 28% seen once. Sequenced sample: blood. The receptor set was obtained from a male donor with papillary thyroid cancer or a benign thyroid nodule (not recorded which). Some clones in this sample may be carry-over from other donors' samples. Each CDR3 is given with its conserved first and last residue. Each record gives: D gene, J gene, V gene, CDR3 length, clone size, CDR3 DNA, CDR3 protein. A D gene is named only where the DNA matches it firmly. Part of the rows lack a size; the others show once, few, many or a class for expanded clones.

TRBD2	TRBJ2-7	TRBV5-8	12	-	TGTGCCAGCAGCTCGCTAGCGGACCGGAGGTTCTTC	CASSSLADRRFF
-	TRBJ2-1	TRBV19	12	many	TGTGCCAGTAGCCCCGGGACCACTTTCCGGTTCTTC	CASSPGTTFRFF
-	TRBJ1-5	TRBV4-2	15	-	TGTGCCAGCAGCCAAGATCTCGGGGGCGGTCAGCCCCAGCATTTT	CASSQDLGGGQPQHF
TRBD1	TRBJ1-6	TRBV5-5	16	-	TGTGCCAGCAGCTCGGGGACAGGTGCCAGGATGTCACCCCTCCACTTT	CASSSGTGARMSPLHF
-	TRBJ2-5	TRBV6-1	14	-	TGTGCCAGCACTCCAGGTTTCCAACAAGAGACCCAGTACTTC	CASTPGFQQETQYF
-	TRBJ2-5	TRBV20-1	14	-	TGCAGTGCCACTTCCGGGAAACTCGGATGGGTCCAGTACTTC	CSATSGKLGWVQYF
-	TRBJ2-7	TRBV28	16	-	TGTGCCAGCAGTTTTTTAGGCCAGGCGAGCTCCTACGAGCAGTACTTC	CASSFLGQASSYEQYF
-	TRBJ1-5	TRBV6-5	14	many	TGTGCCAGCAGTTACTCGGCAAAAGTTCAGCCCCGGCATTTT	CASSYSAKVQPRHF
TRBD1	TRBJ1-2	TRBV6-2/TRBV6-3	13	few	TGTGCCAGCAGTTCGACAGGGCCCTATGGCTACACCTTC	CASSSTGPYGYTF
TRBD1	TRBJ1-3	TRBV6-1	16	medium-sized	TGTGCCAGCAGACCATACGGACAGGGGGAAGGAAACACCATATATTTT	CASRPYGQGEGNTIYF
TRBD2	TRBJ2-7	TRBV20-1	14	-	TGCAGTGCTCGAGGACTAGACAGCTCCTACGAGCAGTACTTC	CSARGLDSSYEQYF
-	TRBJ2-2	TRBV6-1	15	medium-sized	TGTGCCAGCAGGGAAGACAGGAGAATCGCCGGGGAGCTGTTTTTT	CASREDRRIAGELFF
TRBD1	TRBJ2-5	TRBV24-1	15	many	TGTGCCACCAGTGCCCGGGACAGGGGAGAAGAGACCCAGTACTTC	CATSARDRGEETQYF
-	TRBJ2-1	TRBV5-5	16	many	TGTGCCAGCAGCTCCAAAACAGTGGGCATTTACAATGAGCAGTTCTTC	CASSSKTVGIYNEQFF
-	TRBJ2-2	TRBV20-1	15	-	TGCAGTGCTAGAGTCCGAAATAGCGACGTCGGGGAGCTGTTTTTT	CSARVRNSDVGELFF
-	TRBJ2-7	TRBV6-2/TRBV6-3	12	few	TGTGCCAGCAGTTACTCCGCTGGGGAGCAGTACTTC	CASSYSAGEQYF
-	TRBJ2-7	TRBV2	13	few	TGTGCCAGCAATCGGGGGCGTGAGTACGAGCAGTACTTC	CASNRGREYEQYF
-	TRBJ1-5	TRBV2	14	many	TGTGCCACCAGACAGGAATACGACAATCAGCCCCAGCATTTT	CATRQEYDNQPQHF
-	TRBJ1-4	TRBV12-3/TRBV12-4	15	few	TGTGCCAGCAGTCCCGGGGGTATAACTAATGAAAAACTGTTTTTT	CASSPGGITNEKLFF
-	TRBJ2-5	TRBV4-2	15	many	TGTGCCAGCAGCCAAGAGTCTGCCGTTAGAGAGACCCAGTACTTC	CASSQESAVRETQYF